This TCR beta chain was profiled in a study of shared clonotypes between healthy human individuals. About the study: Three plates were used per donor for CD4 naive, three for CD4 memory, two for CD8 naive and one for CD8 memory. Whole-study results and caveats: Expectations were that clonotype sharing among donors would be affected by sequencing depth. Memory subsets generally showed lower estimated richness than naive subsets.

Germline V gives CDR1 LGHNA, CDR2 YNFKEQ. The length of the CDR3 is 15 residues. TCRdb's table, derived via immunoSEQ multiplex PCR, lists solely in-frame clones and lacks some. The top ten hold 30% to 40% of the sample, which has 600,000 to 750,000 clones, less than 95% seen once. Only a few counts were recorded for this clone. Its antigen is not identified. The rearrangement uses TRBV4-2 and TRBJ2-5, with 12 bases aligning to TRBD2. The J call could be wrong; TRBJ2-7 is a better fit for the DNA end. The sample was memory CD8+ T cells from PBMCs. Subset meaning: CD45RO+ cells pooled with CCR7-negative TemRA cells. The clonotype was recovered from a man aged 18 to 30 in good health. Some clones in this sample may be carry-over from other donors' samples. CDR3 amino acids: CASSQETSGSYEQYF. DNA of the CDR3: TGTGCCAGCAGCCAAGAGACTAGCGGGAGCTACGAGCAGTACTTC.